This T cell receptor (beta chain) derives from a study of blood T cells in healthy people across ages. The CDR3 runs 17 residues. The germline gives CDR1 MNHEY, CDR2 SVGEGT. The trim removed 6 bases at V and 7 bases at J, leaving 18 bases unmatched. For the second PCR, which ran for 7 to 11 cycles, a sample-barcoded 5' primer and a J-beta primer mix were used. From the 5' RACE reads, TCRdb called clonotypes with MiXCR, one entry per CDR3 protein. The repertoire includes roughly 2 million distinct CDR3 sequences, 40% to 55% of them detected once, and approximately 2% sits in the top ten. The origin of this receptor is a woman aged 40 to 49 in good health. The sequenced sample consisted of blood. The V and J genes are TRBV6-2 or TRBV6-3 and TRBJ2-1; TRBD1 matches 7 bases. The CDR3 sequence is CASSRNLFDRDGNEQFF. CDR3 sequence (DNA): TGTGCCAGCAGCCGCAACCTCTTTGACAGGGATGGTAATGAGCAGTTCTTC.